This record looks at one T cell receptor (beta chain) sequence and its context. Its antigen is undetermined. TCRdb keeps only in-frame clones here, not all; method: immunoSEQ multiplex PCR. Found here are over 65,000 clones, around 93% of them singletons; the top ten hold 7.6%. The CDR3 is 13 amino acids. Trimming took 10 bases from V and 1 from J, leaving 10 bases between them. Germline CDR1 is SGHAT and CDR2 is FQNNGV. The sample originates from a study of graft-versus-host responses after intestinal transplantation. The overall study: The study gave all recipients anti-thymocyte globulin induction, then tacrolimus and steroids for about three years.

This chain connects TRBV11-2 to TRBJ2-2, with D hard to call. Specimen: unstimulated CD8+ T cells sorted from spleen or lymph node cells, collected before transplant. The clonotype originates from a human donor who was the organ donor for an intestinal transplant. The CDR3 spells CANPKKNTGELFF. CDR3 sequence (DNA): TGTGCCAATCCAAAAAAGAACACCGGGGAGCTGTTTTTT.